This T cell receptor beta chain came from a study of blood T cells in healthy people across ages. In regard to this clonotype: Its target is not known.

General study findings and limits: The study could not conclusively compare naive and antigen-experienced cells, given its unsorted PBMCs. Any changes in expanded clonotypes were possibly confounded, as donor CMV status remained unknown.

A second roughly 7 to 11 cycle PCR used barcoded and J-beta primers. TCRdb re-called the 5' RACE reads through MiXCR, storing one row per CDR3 protein. The data hold roughly 800,000 distinct CDR3 sequences, with approximately 25% observed a single time. Donation came from healthy Caucasian individuals in Russia who were aged 6 to 90. The data also belong to a second study, concerning T cells of mothers and their children.

The material sequenced was blood. The sequence derives from a boy between 10 and 17 years old in good health.

The chain's CDR3 is CASSPLDEVYEQYF. CDR3 nucleotides: TGCGCCAGCAGCCCATTAGATGAGGTTTACGAGCAGTACTTC. The chain carries TRBV5-1 and TRBJ2-7; D is ambiguous. Trimming stripped 4 bases from V and 4 bases from J, with 15 bases between. The CDR3 covers 14 residues. Germline CDR1 is SGHRS and CDR2 is YFSETQ.